Shown below are 5 T cell receptor beta chains from a single sample sequenced in a study of shared clonotypes between healthy human individuals. Sequencing was performed with immunoSEQ multiplex PCR; in TCRdb, only in-frame clones are kept and a portion is missing. The data show under 350,000 clones, more than 75% seen once. The sample taken for sequencing was memory CD8+ T cells sorted from blood. Sample subset: CD45RO+ cells pooled with CCR7-negative TemRA cells. All receptors come from a man younger than 35 in good health.

The chain recombines TRBV5-4 with TRBJ2-7, with a tentative D call TRBD2 (5 bases). Trimming left V 5 bases short and J 4 bases short, with 7 bases between. The CDR3 runs to 11 residues. The V gene's germline CDR1 is SGHNT and CDR2 YYREEE (reference sequence). Here the CDR3 reads CASSSGYEQYF. The CDR3 DNA reads as TGTGCCAGCAGTTCGGGGTACGAGCAGTACTTC.

This clone was seen only a few times. This chain uses TRBV5-6 with TRBJ1-1; D might be TRBD1 (5 bases). Germline values: CDR1 SGHDT, CDR2 YYEEEE. The CDR3 runs to 14 residues. V lost 3 bases to trimming and J lost 2 bases, with 11 bases between them. DNA for the CDR3: TGTGCCAGCAGCTCCGCGGGGCTCAACACTGAAGCTTTCTTT. Translation: CASSSAGLNTEAFF. Filled out from reference TRBV5-6 and TRBJ1-1, the complete variable domain reads DAGVTQSPTHLIKTRGQQVTLRCSPKSGHDTVSWYQQALGQGPQFIFQYYEEEERQRGNFPDRFSGHQFPNYSSELNVNALLLGDSALYLCASSSAGLNTEAFFGQGTRLTVV.

This sequence joins TRBV27 and TRBJ2-3; D gene ambiguous. V was shortened by 2 bases and J by 1 base, with 4 bases between the two germline ends. This CDR3 spans 13 amino acids. Germline V gene lookup returns CDR1 MNHEY and CDR2 SMNVEV (reference sequence). CDR3 DNA: TGTGCCAGCAGTTTAGACGGCACAGATACGCAGTATTTT. This sequence encodes CASSLDGTDTQYF.

V usage is TRBV5-1 and J usage is TRBJ2-7; 11 positions agree with TRBD1. This CDR3 is 14 amino acids long. Germline CDR1 is SGHRS and CDR2 is YFSETQ. The J segment lost 4 bases and the V segment lost 5 bases, leaving 5 bases of the junction unmatched. The CDR3: CASRTGQGAYEQYF. As DNA, the CDR3 is TGCGCCAGCAGGACTGGACAGGGGGCATACGAGCAGTACTTC. Variable domain in full (rest from reference TRBV5-1 and TRBJ2-7): KAGVTQTPRYLIKTRGQQVTLSCSPISGHRSVSWYQQTPGQGLQFLFEYFSETQRNKGNFPGRFSGRQFSNSRSEMNVSTLELGDSALYLCASRTGQGAYEQYFGPGTRLTVT.

J is TRBJ2-1 and V is TRBV15; possibly TRBD2 for D (5 bases). The CDR3 runs 15 residues. CDR1 is LNHNV, CDR2 YYDKDF, per germline (reference sequence). The V end was cut by 1 base, the J end by 4 bases, with 11 bases between. The DNA of the CDR3 is TGTGCCACCAGCAGAGCAACCGAGGGTTACAATGAGCAGTTCTTC. Translation: CATSRATEGYNEQFF.